These T cell receptor beta chains were read from a single sample in a study of blood T cell repertoires in COVID-19. Measured with immunoSEQ multiplex PCR; TCRdb has only the in-frame clones, and not every one. The data contain about 54,000 clones, over 80% of them singletons. The specimen was peripheral blood. These receptors were collected from a woman between 55 and 75 years old with active or convalescent COVID-19. The CDR3 runs from the conserved cysteine through the conserved F or W. The D gene is left open where the match is weak. A clone size is listed for some rows: how often the clone was seen (once, few, many), or a class if it is expanded.

- | 13 | TRBJ2-5 | TRBV19 | - | CASKTRQQETQYF | TGTGCCAGTAAGACCCGACAGCAAGAGACCCAGTACTTC
- | 15 | TRBJ1-2 | TRBV4-3 | - | CASSQDLVQDYGYTF | TGCGCCAGCAGCCAAGATCTCGTACAGGACTATGGCTACACCTTC
- | 15 | TRBJ1-2 | TRBV28 | TRBD1 | CASSPPGTGLYGYTF | TGTGCCAGCAGTCCCCCCGGGACAGGGCTATATGGCTACACCTTC
- | 13 | TRBJ1-2 | TRBV6-6 | - | CASRTARGYGYTF | TGTGCCAGCAGGACCGCCAGGGGCTATGGCTACACCTTC
- | 15 | TRBJ1-1 | TRBV4-1 | TRBD1 | CASSPGQYENTEAFF | TGCGCCAGCAGCCCGGGACAGTACGAGAACACTGAAGCTTTCTTT
- | 16 | TRBJ1-6 | TRBV2 | TRBD1 | CASSADRGWIGSPLHF | TGTGCCAGCAGCGCCGACAGGGGGTGGATAGGTTCACCCCTCCACTTT
- | 11 | TRBJ1-2 | TRBV29-1 | TRBD1 | CSVGGQGANTF | TGCAGCGTAGGGGGACAGGGGGCCAACACCTTC
once | 15 | TRBJ2-7 | TRBV28 | TRBD2 | CASSETSGASYEQYF | TGTGCCAGCAGTGAGACTAGCGGGGCCTCCTACGAGCAGTACTTC
- | 12 | TRBJ2-7 | TRBV19 | - | CASSAVGGEQYF | TGTGCCAGTAGTGCGGTGGGGGGCGAGCAGTACTTC
- | 15 | TRBJ2-7 | TRBV6-4 | TRBD2 | CASSDRSSGSSEQYF | TGTGCCAGCAGTGACCGGTCTAGCGGGAGCTCCGAGCAGTACTTC
- | 10 | TRBJ1-2 | TRBV10-1 | - | CASANGGYTF | TGCGCCAGCGCAAACGGTGGCTACACCTTC
- | 14 | TRBJ1-5 | TRBV28 | - | CASSRGVSVQPQHF | TGTGCCAGCAGCCGGGGGGTGTCGGTGCAGCCCCAGCATTTT
- | 15 | TRBJ2-3 | TRBV19 | - | CASYSHSSSTDTQYF | TGTGCCAGCTATTCACACAGCTCAAGCACAGATACGCAGTATTTT
- | 14 | TRBJ1-2 | TRBV6-6 | - | CASSYARIDYGYTF | TGTGCCAGCAGTTACGCGAGGATCGACTATGGCTACACCTTC
- | 15 | TRBJ1-2 | TRBV5-1 | - | CASSFFGTPNYGYTF | TGCGCCAGCAGCTTTTTCGGGACACCAAACTATGGCTACACCTTC
- | 16 | TRBJ2-1 | TRBV19 | - | CASSITGTLSYNEQFF | TGTGCCAGTAGCATAACCGGGACACTCTCCTACAATGAGCAGTTCTTC
- | 17 | TRBJ1-4 | TRBV24-1 | TRBD1 | CATPQQGAITGWEKLFF | TGTGCCACCCCCCAACAGGGGGCCATAACTGGGTGGGAAAAACTGTTTTTT
- | 15 | TRBJ1-6 | TRBV28 | - | CASSLLKFQNSPLHF | TGTGCCAGCAGTTTACTTAAATTTCAGAATTCACCCCTCCACTTT